The source of this T cell receptor beta chain is a study of tumor-infiltrating lymphocytes in primary liver carcinoma. Out of unsorted whole blood came the blood RNA, and germline DNA was extracted as well. Per germline, CDR1 MNHEY and CDR2 SVGAGI. There are 15 residues in the CDR3. Worth noting for this clonotype: This may stem from a read error, because a much larger clone lies one nucleotide away.

TCR beta cDNA came from approximately 540 ng total RNA, primed with a constant-region primer. Three rounds of nested multiplex PCR with slightly modified ARM-PCR produced TCR beta libraries. Use of TRBV1-TRBV30 forward primers with a C-beta reverse primer characterized the first two PCR rounds, which lasted roughly 11 cycles each. TCRdb called the multiplex PCR reads again in MiXCR, with one record for every CDR3 protein. This table has 300,000 to 400,000 distinct CDR3 sequences, approximately 65% appearing once. The sequence came from a man aged 40-49 years with primary liver carcinoma and hepatitis B virus infection. The V call is TRBV6-5, the J call TRBJ2-7, with TRBD1 identical over 10 bases. Sequencing was done on a sample of peripheral blood. The CDR3 DNA reads TGTGCCAGCAGTTACTCTGGGACAGGGGCCTACGTGCAGTACTTC. Translated: CASSYSGTGAYVQYF.